This TCR beta chain was documented in a study of T cell changes during pregnancy in multiple sclerosis. The table came from immunoSEQ multiplex PCR; TCRdb's copy has only in-frame clones and leaves some out. The sample holds around 34,000 clones, roughly 90% seen once. The V gene's germline CDR1 is SEHNR and CDR2 FQNEAQ (reference sequence). Trimming cost V 5 bases and J 8 bases; bases outside gene matches: 11. The CDR3 consists of 16 residues. The clonotype was recovered from a female donor with multiple sclerosis, enrolled in a pregnancy study. Sample: CD4+ T cells from peripheral blood mononuclear cells, taken in the second trimester of pregnancy. The chain recombines TRBV7-9 with TRBJ2-1; 11 bases map to TRBD2. CDR3 DNA: TGTGCCAGCAGCCCCTATAGCGGGAGGGCGAGTGATGAGCAGTTCTTC. It is translated as CASSPYSGRASDEQFF.